This T cell receptor beta chain was observed in a study of lymphopenia after photon versus proton radiotherapy. Findings and limits, study-wide: Post-nadir diversity loss with photons came from oligoclonal expansion, particularly CD8+ Temra cells. Larger post-nadir TCR diversity loss correlated inversely with survival in deceased patients.

Germline assignment: CDR1 SGHRS and CDR2 YFSETQ. The CDR3 covers 13 residues. V was pared by 2 bases and J by 12 bases, with 15 bases between. Method: immunoSEQ multiplex PCR; TCRdb's copy keeps in-frame clones and lacks some. There are roughly 14,000 clones in the sample; under 90% occur only once, and approximately 30% lies in the top ten. For this clone: The antigen is not known.

The sample in question was peripheral blood, obtained from a patient treated with photon-based radiotherapy. The clonotype comes from a man aged 45 to 65 with gastric cancer. The chain combines TRBV5-1 with TRBJ2-1; D possibly corresponds to TRBD2 (5 bases). CDR3 nucleotides: TGCGCCAGCAGCTTAGCGGAGGTCAGCGTGCAGTTCTTC. It specifies CASSLAEVSVQFF.